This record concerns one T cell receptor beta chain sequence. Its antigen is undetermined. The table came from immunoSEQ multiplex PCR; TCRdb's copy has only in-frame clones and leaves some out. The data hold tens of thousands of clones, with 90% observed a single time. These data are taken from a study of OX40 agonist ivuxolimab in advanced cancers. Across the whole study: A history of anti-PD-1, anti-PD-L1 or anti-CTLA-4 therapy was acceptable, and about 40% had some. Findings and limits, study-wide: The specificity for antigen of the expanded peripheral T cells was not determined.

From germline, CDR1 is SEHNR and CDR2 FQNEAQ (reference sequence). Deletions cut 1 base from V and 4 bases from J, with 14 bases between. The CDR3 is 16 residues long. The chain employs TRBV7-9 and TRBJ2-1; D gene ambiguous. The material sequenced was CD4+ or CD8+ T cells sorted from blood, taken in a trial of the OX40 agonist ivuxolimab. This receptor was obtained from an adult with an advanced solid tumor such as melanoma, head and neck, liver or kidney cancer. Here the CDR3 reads CASSLELGITYNEQFF. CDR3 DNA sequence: TGTGCCAGCAGCTTAGAACTGGGGATAACGTACAATGAGCAGTTCTTC.